Listed below are T cell receptor beta chains from one sample, sequenced in a study of graft-versus-host responses after intestinal transplantation. Libraries were prepared by immunoSEQ multiplex PCR; TCRdb keeps only in-frame clonotypes and omits some of them. Of 35,000 to 40,000 clones in the sample, 87% were seen once. The sample here was ileum tissue, taken around 190 days after intestinal transplant. These receptors were collected from a human patient who received an intestinal transplant, so some T cells may come from the graft donor. CDR3s include the opening cysteine and the closing phenylalanine or tryptophan. A D gene is named only where the DNA matches it firmly. For some rows the clone size is stated as once, few or many, or as a class when expanded; others skip it.

D gene | J gene | V gene | clone size | CDR3 DNA | CDR3 protein
TRBD1 | TRBJ1-3 | TRBV5-6 | NA | TGTGCCAGCCAAATAACAGGGGCGGCAGGAAACACCATATATTTT | CASQITGAAGNTIYF
NA | TRBJ2-1 | TRBV6-1 | NA | TGTGCCAGCAGGGGCCTTTACAATGAGCAGTTCTTC | CASRGLYNEQFF
NA | TRBJ2-1 | TRBV5-1 | NA | TGCGCCAGCAGCTGGGCCGGGGCCGAGCAGTTCTTC | CASSWAGAEQFF
TRBD2 | TRBJ2-5 | TRBV9 | once | TGTGCCAGCAGCGAGCGACTAGCGGGGGGGCCGGGGACCCAGTACTTC | CASSERLAGGPGTQYF
NA | TRBJ2-1 | TRBV27 | NA | TGTGCCAGCAGTTTTACCCCCATTTATGAGCAGTTCTTC | CASSFTPIYEQFF
NA | TRBJ2-1 | TRBV7-3 | once | TGTGCCAGCAGCCCCGAGGACGGGAGTAGTTACAATGAGCAGTTCTTC | CASSPEDGSSYNEQFF
TRBD2 | TRBJ2-2 | TRBV7-9 | medium-sized | TGTGCCAGCAGCTCCCAGTTTAGCGGGGCCACCGGGGAGCTGTTTTTT | CASSSQFSGATGELFF
NA | TRBJ1-2 | TRBV5-1 | NA | TGCGCCAGCAGCCGCCGCGGAGGTAATGGCTACACCTTC | CASSRRGGNGYTF
TRBD1 | TRBJ1-3 | TRBV6-1 | NA | TGTGCCAGCAACGGACAGGGGAACTCTGGAAACACCATATATTTT | CASNGQGNSGNTIYF
NA | TRBJ2-2 | TRBV28 | few | TGTGCCAGCAGTTCAAGGGGATCGAACACCGGGGAGCTGTTTTTT | CASSSRGSNTGELFF
TRBD1 | TRBJ2-4 | TRBV15 | NA | TGTGCCACCAGCCCCCGACAGGGAGAAAACATTCAGTACTTC | CATSPRQGENIQYF
NA | TRBJ1-5 | TRBV7-2 | NA | TGTGCCAGCAGCTTGACGTGGAGAGGCCGAGGTCAGCCCCAGCATTTT | CASSLTWRGRGQPQHF
TRBD1 | TRBJ1-1 | TRBV6-1 | NA | TGTGCCAGCAGACCGGGACAGGGAAACACTGAAGCTTTCTTT | CASRPGQGNTEAFF
NA | TRBJ2-1 | TRBV30 | NA | TGTGCCTGGTCCGGGACCCGAAGTCCATACAATGAGCAGTTCTTC | CAWSGTRSPYNEQFF
TRBD1 | TRBJ1-1 | TRBV4-1 | NA | TGCGCCAGCAGCCAGGGACAGGGCGGATACACTGAAGCTTTCTTT | CASSQGQGGYTEAFF
TRBD2 | TRBJ2-1 | TRBV19 | NA | TGTGCCAGTAGTGCAAGCGGGGGCCACAATGAGCAGTTCTTC | CASSASGGHNEQFF
TRBD1 | TRBJ1-1 | TRBV11-1 | NA | TGTGCCAGCAGCTTAAAGGGACAGGAGCCGCGGAATGAAGCTTTCTTT | CASSLKGQEPRNEAFF
TRBD2 | TRBJ2-5 | TRBV5-1 | NA | TGCGCCAGCAGTCCCGGGACGTCGGGACTAGCGGGAGTCCCACAAGAGACCCAGTACTTC | CASSPGTSGLAGVPQETQYF
NA | TRBJ2-6 | TRBV28 | NA | TGTGCCAGCAGGACGGGGGCATATGTCTCTGGGGCCAACGTCCTGACTTTC | CASRTGAYVSGANVLTF
NA | TRBJ2-7 | TRBV14 | NA | TGTGCCAGCAGCCCCCACCAGGGCGCCTACGAGCAGTACTTC | CASSPHQGAYEQYF